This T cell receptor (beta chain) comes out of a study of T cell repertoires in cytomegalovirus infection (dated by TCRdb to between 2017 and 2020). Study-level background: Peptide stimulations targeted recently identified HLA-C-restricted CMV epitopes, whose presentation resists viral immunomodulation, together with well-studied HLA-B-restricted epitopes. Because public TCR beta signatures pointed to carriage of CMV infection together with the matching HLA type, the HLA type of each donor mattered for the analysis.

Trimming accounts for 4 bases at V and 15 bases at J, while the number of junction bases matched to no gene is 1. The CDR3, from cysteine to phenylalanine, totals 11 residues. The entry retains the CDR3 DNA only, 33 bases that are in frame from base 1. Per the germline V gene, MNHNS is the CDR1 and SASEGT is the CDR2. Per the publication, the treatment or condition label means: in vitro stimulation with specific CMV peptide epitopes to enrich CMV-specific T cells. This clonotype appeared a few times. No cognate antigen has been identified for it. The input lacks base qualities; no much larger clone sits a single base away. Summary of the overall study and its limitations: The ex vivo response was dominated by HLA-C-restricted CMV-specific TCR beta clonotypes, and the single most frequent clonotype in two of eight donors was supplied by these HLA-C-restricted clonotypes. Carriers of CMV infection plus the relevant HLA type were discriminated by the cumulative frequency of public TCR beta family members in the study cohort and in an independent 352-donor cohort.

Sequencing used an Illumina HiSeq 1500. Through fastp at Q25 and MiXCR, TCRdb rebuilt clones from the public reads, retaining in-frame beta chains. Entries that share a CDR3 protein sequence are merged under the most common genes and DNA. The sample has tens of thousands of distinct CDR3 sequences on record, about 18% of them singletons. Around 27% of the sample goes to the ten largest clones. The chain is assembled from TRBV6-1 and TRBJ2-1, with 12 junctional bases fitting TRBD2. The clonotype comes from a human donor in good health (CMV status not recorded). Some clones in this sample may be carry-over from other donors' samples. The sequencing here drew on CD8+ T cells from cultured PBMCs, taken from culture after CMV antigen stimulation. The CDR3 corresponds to CASSVGLAGFF. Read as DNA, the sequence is TGTGCCAGCAGTGTGGGACTAGCGGGGTTCTTC.